These 32 T cell receptor beta chains were sequenced from one sample in a study of blood T cell repertoires in COVID-19. Clones were read by immunoSEQ multiplex PCR, and TCRdb kept only the in-frame ones, dropping some. The profile shows 150,000 to 200,000 clones, roughly nine tenths of them singletons. Source material: PBMCs or T cells enriched from blood (not recorded which). All receptors come from a woman aged 50 to 60 who had recovered from COVID-19.

This clone was detected only a few times. This sequence joins TRBV13 and TRBJ1-5; 12 bases agree with TRBD1. V shed 3 bases, J shed 6 bases, and the junction held 3 bases outside the gene matches. Germline V lookup: CDR1 PRHDT, CDR2 FYEKMQ (reference sequence). The CDR3 loop spans 15 amino acids. CDR3 nucleotide sequence: TGTGCCAGCAGCTTGGGACAGGGGGCAGGTCAGCCCCAGCATTTT. Protein sequence: CASSLGQGAGQPQHF.

This clone appeared once. The V gene is TRBV6-2 or TRBV6-3, the J gene TRBJ2-2; TRBD2 matches at 13 bases. The CDR3 spans 17 residues. Germline CDR1 MNHEY, CDR2 SVGEGT. With 5 bases clipped from V and 5 bases from J, the junction kept 8 bases outside the gene matches. CDR3 coding DNA: TGTGCCAGCAGTGACGGACTAGCGGGGGTGAAGACCGGGGAGCTGTTTTTT. Protein product: CASSDGLAGVKTGELFF.

The genes are TRBV7-2 and TRBJ2-7; 12 positions match TRBD1. Germline V CDR1 and CDR2: SGHTA, FQGNSA. V shed 5 bases, J shed 3 bases, and the junction held 14 bases outside the gene matches. CDR3 length: 18 amino acids. The chain's CDR3 is CASSLNRDRGLLHYEQYF. The CDR3 bases are TGTGCCAGCAGCCTGAACCGGGACAGGGGGCTGTTGCACTACGAGCAGTACTTC.

This chain connects TRBV28 to TRBJ2-1; TRBD1 matches at 9 bases. The V gene's germline CDR1 is MDHEN and CDR2 SYDVKM. V lost 4 bases to trimming and J lost 3 bases; unmatched junction nucleotides: 7. The CDR3 has 16 amino acids. CDR3 bases: TGTGCCAGCAGTTGGACAGGGGAGATGGGCTACAATGAGCAGTTCTTC. It encodes CASSWTGEMGYNEQFF.

V usage is TRBV24-1 and J usage is TRBJ2-1; 8 nucleotides match TRBD2. The CDR3 is 17 amino acids. Germline V gene data show CDR1 as KGHDR and CDR2 as SFDVKD. Trimming removed 4 bases from V and 10 bases from J; junction bases left unmatched: 17. The CDR3 here is CATSERTGTRSVREQFF. The CDR3, as DNA: TGTGCCACCAGTGAAAGAACCGGGACTAGGAGTGTCCGCGAGCAGTTCTTC.

DNA of the CDR3: TGTGCCAGCACCGCACAGGTCCTAGCTAACTATGGCTACACCTTC. It is translated as CASTAQVLANYGYTF. This chain joins TRBV7-2 and TRBJ1-2; tentatively, D is TRBD1 (5 bases). This CDR3 is built from 15 residues. V was cut by 7 bases and J by 0 bases, with 15 bases left in between. Germline V gene data show CDR1 as SGHTA and CDR2 as FQGNSA.

This sequence joins TRBV9 and TRBJ1-2; 8 nucleotides match TRBD1. The CDR3 loop spans 14 amino acids. The ends lost 3 bases at V and 4 bases at J; junction bases unmatched: 5. CDR1 is SGDLS, CDR2 YYNGEE, per germline. CDR3 sequence: CASSEGQASYGYTF. CDR3 bases: TGTGCCAGCAGCGAGGGACAGGCGAGCTATGGCTACACCTTC. The entire variable domain, with the rest obtained from reference TRBV9 and TRBJ1-2, is as follows: DSGVTQTPKHLITATGQRVTLRCSPRSGDLSVYWYQQSLDQGLQFLIQYYNGEERAKGNILERFSAQQFPDLHSELNLSSLELGDSALYFCASSEGQASYGYTFGSGTRLTVV.

The chain recombines TRBV11-3 with TRBJ1-1, with unresolved D. The germline V gene has CDR1 SGHNT and CDR2 YENEEA. CDR3 length equals 15 residues. Trimming took 5 bases from V and 3 from J, leaving 16 bases between them. CDR3 sequence reads: CASSTDRERDTEAFF. The CDR3 DNA reads as TGTGCCAGCAGCACCGACCGGGAGAGGGACACTGAAGCTTTCTTT.

The chain uses TRBV5-5 and TRBJ1-3; D not certain. The CDR3 is made up of 16 amino acids. V gave up 3 bases and J gave up 4 bases, with 17 bases separating them. CDR1 is SGHKS, CDR2 YYEKEE, per germline (reference sequence). The CDR3 is CASSSETVVGGNTIYF. In nucleotides, the CDR3 is TGTGCCAGCAGCTCGGAGACGGTCGTTGGGGGAAACACCATATATTTT.

This clone was picked up a small number of times. V usage is TRBV7-9 and J usage is TRBJ1-1, with 10 bases identical to TRBD1. Germline CDR1 is SEHNR and CDR2 is FQNEAQ (reference sequence). Trimming removed 1 base from V and 6 bases from J; junction bases left unmatched: 8. This CDR3 comprises 16 residues. The CDR3 loop is CASSLGQGAAGPEAFF. The CDR3 bases are TGTGCCAGCAGCTTAGGACAGGGGGCAGCGGGACCTGAAGCTTTCTTT.

The chain joins TRBV12-3 or TRBV12-4 to TRBJ2-1; D unclear. CDR3 length equals 13 residues. Trimming left V 10 bases short and J 5 bases short, with 15 bases between. The CDR3 loop is CATHSTGDNEQFF. CDR3 nucleotides: TGTGCCACTCACTCGACTGGCGACAATGAGCAGTTCTTC.

The chain is built from TRBV28 and TRBJ2-2; D might be TRBD2 (6 bases). Germline V gives CDR1 MDHEN, CDR2 SYDVKM. The V end lost 6 bases, the J end lost 4 bases, and 21 bases lay between the germline ends. There are 17 residues in the CDR3. The CDR3 loop reads CASRSPVGGLGTGELFF. The DNA of the CDR3 is TGTGCCAGCAGGTCCCCGGTCGGAGGGCTCGGCACCGGGGAGCTGTTTTTT.

The chain employs TRBV5-6 and TRBJ1-1, with D perhaps matching TRBD1 (5 bases). Germline lookup yields CDR1 SGHDT and CDR2 YYEEEE. The CDR3 loop spans 15 amino acids. Trimming removed 4 bases from V and 1 base from J, with 14 bases in between. The CDR3 coding sequence is TGTGCCAGCAGCCCCAGGGCTAGGGGGAACACTGAAGCTTTCTTT. This encodes CASSPRARGNTEAFF.

The chain links TRBV7-2 to TRBJ2-1; 9 bases map to TRBD1. The V gene's germline CDR1 is SGHTA and CDR2 FQGNSA. The CDR3 is 16 amino acids. The V segment lost 5 bases and the J segment 6 bases; nucleotides outside the gene matches: 11. DNA of the CDR3: TGTGCCAGCAGCGATCGTCCGGGACAGGGAACCAATGAGCAGTTCTTC. It is translated as CASSDRPGQGTNEQFF. Supplemented by reference TRBV7-2 and TRBJ2-1, the full variable domain reads GAGVSQSPSNKVTEKGKDVELRCDPISGHTALYWYRQSLGQGLEFLIYFQGNSAPDKSGLPSDRFSAERTGGSVSTLTIQRTQQEDSAVYLCASSDRPGQGTNEQFFGPGTRLTVL.

The chain is built from TRBV11-3 and TRBJ2-1, with TRBD1 matching 7 bases. Germline assignment: CDR1 SGHNT and CDR2 YENEEA. This CDR3 has 15 amino acids. Germline trimming cut 7 bases from V and 0 bases from J; bases unmatched to any gene: 6. The CDR3 is CASTQGDRSYNEQFF. In DNA, the CDR3 is TGTGCCAGCACCCAGGGGGACCGCTCCTACAATGAGCAGTTCTTC. Based on the CDR3 plus reference TRBV11-3 and TRBJ2-1, the full variable domain is EAGVVQSPRYKIIEKKQPVAFWCNPISGHNTLYWYLQNLGQGPELLIRYENEEAVDDSQLPKDRFSAERLKGVDSTLKIQPAELGDSAVYLCASTQGDRSYNEQFFGPGTRLTVL.

The chain combines TRBV6-5 with TRBJ2-2; 9 nucleotides align to TRBD1. The V gene's germline CDR1 is MNHEY and CDR2 SVGAGI. Trimming at V came to 5 bases and at J to 6 bases, leaving 7 bases not matched to a gene. This CDR3 spans 15 amino acids. The CDR3 coding sequence is TGTGCCAGCAGTCCGACACAGGGGGCGCCCGGGGAGCTGTTTTTT. This sequence encodes CASSPTQGAPGELFF.

CDR3 in DNA: TGTGCCAGCAGCAAAGGCGGGGCTAGCAATCAGCCCCAGCATTTT. It codes for CASSKGGASNQPQHF. The chain recombines TRBV11-2 with TRBJ1-5, with D possibly matching TRBD1 (5 bases). The germline CDR1 and CDR2 sequences are SGHAT and FQNNGV. Trimming left V 5 bases short and J 0 bases short, with 11 bases between. This CDR3 has 15 amino acids.

The chain is built from TRBV27 and TRBJ2-7; tentatively, D is TRBD2 (6 bases). The germline V gene encodes CDR1 MNHEY and CDR2 SMNVEV (reference sequence). This CDR3 region has 15 residues. V was pared by 2 bases and J by 3 bases, with 14 bases between. The CDR3 bases are TGTGCCAGCAGTTTAGGGTCGGGAGCTGTCTACGAGCAGTACTTC. Protein sequence: CASSLGSGAVYEQYF.

This clone was detected only once. The chain has TRBV28 and TRBJ2-7, with 10 bases matching TRBD2. In germline, CDR1 is MDHEN, CDR2 SYDVKM. This CDR3 has 16 amino acids. V was clipped by 4 bases and J by 0 bases; unmatched bases: 6. CDR3 sequence reads: CASSSPTSGSSYEQYF. In DNA, the CDR3 is TGTGCCAGCAGTTCGCCGACTAGCGGGTCCTCCTACGAGCAGTACTTC.

This chain connects TRBV30 to TRBJ2-7, with TRBD1 identical over 7 bases. CDR1 and CDR2 from the germline V gene are GTSNPN and SVGIG (reference sequence). J was trimmed by 0 bases and V by 2 bases; bases with no gene match: 4. This CDR3 has 14 residues. The CDR3 region is CAWSQGQLSYEQYF. For the CDR3, the DNA is TGTGCCTGGAGTCAGGGACAGCTCTCCTACGAGCAGTACTTC.

This chain uses TRBV27 with TRBJ1-1; 8 bases line up with TRBD1. This CDR3 region has 15 residues. Germline CDR1 reads MNHEY; CDR2 reads SMNVEV (reference sequence). The V gene end was trimmed by 6 bases and the J gene end by 1 base; junction bases not matched to a gene: 7. DNA of the CDR3: TGTGCCAGCAGAAGGACAGGGTCTAAGAACACTGAAGCTTTCTTT. Its translation: CASRRTGSKNTEAFF.

This clone was recorded only once. V gene TRBV11-2 combines with J gene TRBJ1-3, with TRBD1 matching over 9 bases. The CDR3 sequence is 14 residues long. V gave up 4 bases and J gave up 4 bases; unmatched junction bases: 2. Germline V gene sequence: CDR1 SGHAT, CDR2 FQNNGV. The CDR3 DNA sequence: TGTGCCAGCAGCTCCGGGACAGGGGGAAACACCATATATTTT. This encodes CASSSGTGGNTIYF. Variable domain in full (rest from reference TRBV11-2 and TRBJ1-3): EAGVAQSPRYKIIEKRQSVAFWCNPISGHATLYWYQQILGQGPKLLIQFQNNGVVDDSQLPKDRFSAERLKGVDSTLKIQPAKLEDSAVYLCASSSGTGGNTIYFGEGSWLTVV.

The V gene is TRBV3-1 (or the pseudogene TRBV3-2), the J gene TRBJ1-3; the D gene is possibly TRBD1 (6 bases). The CDR3 extends over 16 amino acids. Germline CDR1 is LGHDT and CDR2 is YNNKEL (reference sequence). V lost 1 base to trimming and J lost 0 bases, with 10 bases between them. The CDR3 sequence: CASSQVDRTSGNTIYF. The CDR3 region has the DNA TGTGCCAGCAGCCAAGTTGACAGGACCTCTGGAAACACCATATATTTT.

The chain joins TRBV30 to TRBJ1-6; no clear D. Trimming shortened V by 1 base and J by 3 bases, and 10 bases separated the two germline ends. Germline CDR1 and CDR2: GTSNPN and SVGIG (reference sequence). There are 15 residues in the CDR3. This CDR3 is CAWSEGVSYNSPLHF. The DNA of the CDR3 is TGTGCCTGGAGTGAGGGAGTTAGCTATAATTCACCCCTCCACTTT.

The chain joins TRBV18 to TRBJ1-2, with 7 bases identical to TRBD1. This CDR3 comprises 16 residues. Trimming at V came to 2 bases and at J to 0 bases, leaving 6 bases not matched to a gene. Germline-derived CDR1 and CDR2 are KGHSH and LQKENI. The CDR3 coding sequence is TGTGCCAGCTCACCAAGCGGACAGGTAGCTAACTATGGCTACACCTTC. This gives the protein CASSPSGQVANYGYTF.

There are a few counts of this clone. The V call is TRBV6-4, the J call TRBJ2-3; no clear D gene. This CDR3 spans 13 amino acids. Trimming stripped 4 bases from V and 6 bases from J, with 11 bases between. Germline V CDR1 and CDR2: MRHNA, SNTAGT. The CDR3 reads CASSAAPEDTQYF. The CDR3 nucleotides are TGTGCCAGCAGTGCGGCGCCGGAGGATACGCAGTATTTT.

The J gene is TRBJ1-2, the V gene TRBV7-9; TRBD1 matches 7 bases. This CDR3 has 13 amino acids. Trimming took 5 bases from V and 3 from J; bases not matched to a gene: 3. Germline CDR1 SEHNR, CDR2 FQNEAQ (reference sequence). The CDR3 coding sequence is TGTGCCAGCAGCCCTGGGACAGACTATGGCTACACCTTC. This encodes CASSPGTDYGYTF.

The chain employs TRBV18 and TRBJ1-1; D is perhaps TRBD1 (6 bases). The germline CDR1 and CDR2 sequences are KGHSH and LQKENI. CDR3 length equals 13 residues. Between the trimmed V and J ends, which lost 3 bases and 5 bases, there was a span of 10 bases. The CDR3 is CASSPLRGTEAFF. CDR3 coding DNA: TGTGCCAGCTCACCGTTGAGGGGGACTGAAGCTTTCTTT.

V gene TRBV7-9 combines with J gene TRBJ2-2; D unresolved. In germline, CDR1 is SEHNR, CDR2 FQNEAQ (reference sequence). V was shortened by 1 base and J by 0 bases, with 18 bases between the two germline ends. The CDR3 runs to 19 residues. For the CDR3, the DNA is TGTGCCAGCAGCTTAGGTTACGCGGCGCGGAGCGCGAACACCGGGGAGCTGTTTTTT. Its translation is CASSLGYAARSANTGELFF. The complete variable domain, with remaining parts taken from reference TRBV7-9 and TRBJ2-2, reads DTGVSQNPRHKITKRGQNVTFRCDPISEHNRLYWYRQTLGQGPEFLTYFQNEAQLEKSRLLSDRFSAERPKGSFSTLEIQRTEQGDSAMYLCASSLGYAARSANTGELFFGEGSRLTVL.

This chain uses TRBV28 with TRBJ1-4; tentatively, D is TRBD1 (6 bases). Trimming removed 1 base at V and 6 bases at J, with 9 bases between. The CDR3 covers 14 residues. Germline loops: CDR1 MDHEN, CDR2 SYDVKM. In nucleotides, the CDR3 is TGTGCCAGCAGTTTATCTGGGGGCTATGAAAAACTGTTTTTT. Translated, it gives CASSLSGGYEKLFF.

V usage is TRBV20-1 and J usage is TRBJ2-1, with TRBD2 matching 7 bases. The CDR3 extends over 14 amino acids. V shed 3 bases and J 5 bases; nucleotides not matched to a gene: 7. Germline CDR1 and CDR2: DFQATT and SNEGSKA (reference sequence). The CDR3, as DNA: TGCAGTGCTAGTTCAGGACTAGGGCACAATGAGCAGTTCTTC. Translation gives CSASSGLGHNEQFF.

The chain uses TRBV2 and TRBJ2-2, with 10 bases identical to TRBD1. The germline CDR1 and CDR2 sequences are SNHLY and FYNNEI. Germline trimming cut 8 bases from V and 2 bases from J; bases unmatched to any gene: 5. The CDR3 covers 15 residues. This CDR3 is CASEGTGDNTGELFF. CDR3 DNA: TGTGCCAGCGAAGGGACAGGGGATAACACCGGGGAGCTGTTTTTT.